This paragraph reports one T cell receptor (beta chain). What it recognizes is unknown. At the DNA level, this CDR3 is encoded by other sequences in the same sample as well. The data are from a study of cytomegalovirus exposure and HLA in healthy donors. Notes on the study in general: Later on, an analysis showed TCR association rates differing by HLA locus, with DRB1 the most and HLA-C the fewest. Altogether, 150 to 200 TCR beta chains were recorded as cytomegalovirus-associated. Among immune exposure information, only CMV serostatus was available.

60 Vbeta and 13 Jbeta primers were used in PCR. TCRdb's copy holds only in-frame clones and misses some; the assay was immunoSEQ multiplex PCR. The data show 130,000 or so clones, 65% to 75% seen once. Trimming took off 0 bases at V and 0 bases at J, with 9 bases between the two ends. Germline-derived CDR1 and CDR2 are SGHRS and YFSETQ. This CDR3 is built from 16 residues. The rearrangement uses TRBV5-1 and TRBJ2-2; TRBD2 is a possible D gene (6 bases). The source of this sequence is a man between 35 and 55 years old in good health and CMV-seropositive. What was sequenced was PBMCs. CDR3 nucleotide sequence: TGCGCCAGCAGCTTGGTGGGGGGTCCGAACACCGGGGAGCTGTTTTTT. This sequence encodes CASSLVGGPNTGELFF. The full variable domain, completed using reference TRBV5-1 and TRBJ2-2, is KAGVTQTPRYLIKTRGQQVTLSCSPISGHRSVSWYQQTPGQGLQFLFEYFSETQRNKGNFPGRFSGRQFSNSRSEMNVSTLELGDSALYLCASSLVGGPNTGELFFGEGSRLTVL.